The 2 T cell receptor beta chains reported below all come from one sample, sequenced in a study of blood T cell repertoires in COVID-19. Assay: immunoSEQ multiplex PCR; the TCRdb copy retains only in-frame clones and omits some. The table lists tens of thousands of clones, around four fifths of them singletons, with about 3.4% in the top ten. Sequenced: peripheral blood. These receptors were collected from a man aged 45-60 years with acute or convalescent COVID-19.

This clone was detected only a few times. V and J are TRBV19 and TRBJ2-1, with a possible D match to TRBD2 (6 bases). This CDR3 has 14 residues. The V gene lost 3 bases and the J gene lost 9 bases, with 15 bases spanning the gap. Germline V gives CDR1 LNHDA, CDR2 SQIVND (reference sequence). The CDR3 is CASSIVTSSIEQFF. The DNA of the CDR3 is TGTGCCAGTAGTATTGTAACTAGCAGTATTGAGCAGTTCTTC.

The V gene is TRBV7-2, the J gene TRBJ1-2; no definite D call. The CDR3 is made up of 15 amino acids. Trimming removed 2 bases from V and 5 bases from J, with 15 bases in between. Germline-derived CDR1 and CDR2 are SGHTA and FQGNSA. The CDR3, as DNA: TGTGCCAGCAGCTTAACATCAGAAGCTAGGTATGGCTACACCTTC. This gives the protein CASSLTSEARYGYTF.